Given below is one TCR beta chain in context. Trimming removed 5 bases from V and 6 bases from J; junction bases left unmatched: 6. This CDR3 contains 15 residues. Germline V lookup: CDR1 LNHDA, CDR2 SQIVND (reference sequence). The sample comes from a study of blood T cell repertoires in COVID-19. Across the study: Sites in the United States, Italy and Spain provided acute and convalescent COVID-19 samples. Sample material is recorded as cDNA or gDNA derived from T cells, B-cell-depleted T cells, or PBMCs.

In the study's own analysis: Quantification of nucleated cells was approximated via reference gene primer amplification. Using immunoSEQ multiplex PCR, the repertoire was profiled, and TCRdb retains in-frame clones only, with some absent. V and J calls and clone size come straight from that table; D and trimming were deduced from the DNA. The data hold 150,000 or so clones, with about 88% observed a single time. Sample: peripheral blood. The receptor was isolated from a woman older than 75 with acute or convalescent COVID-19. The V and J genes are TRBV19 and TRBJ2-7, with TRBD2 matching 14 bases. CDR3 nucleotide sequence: TGTGCCAGTAGTCTGACTAGCGGGAGGGTTGGCGAGCAGTACTTC. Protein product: CASSLTSGRVGEQYF. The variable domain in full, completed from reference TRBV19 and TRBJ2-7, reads DGGITQSPKYLFRKEGQNVTLSCEQNLNHDAMYWYRQDPGQGLRLIYYSQIVNDFQKGDIAEGYSVSREKKESFPLTVTSAQKNPTAFYLCASSLTSGRVGEQYFGPGTRLTVT.